The 14 T cell receptor beta chains given below trace back to one sample, sequenced in a study of T-cell memory formation after mild COVID-19 (dated by TCRdb to the early 2020s). To prepare the library, 5' RACE was applied. This sample was sequenced with an Illumina NovaSeq 6000. TCRdb reprocessed the public reads (quality trimming at Q25 with fastp, clone calling with MiXCR) and kept in-frame beta chains. Rows are unified per CDR3 protein, each entry keeping the most common DNA and genes. The sample data list fewer than 600,000 distinct CDR3 sequences, and roughly 20% of these were observed just once. The top ten constitute roughly 9.1% of the sample. Sequenced: PBMCs or a T cell subset sorted from them (not recorded which). These receptors were collected from an adult woman who had mild COVID-19 (a few samples of this study predate the infection). The sample titles of this study are shuffled in the database, so cell type and time point are left out; the donor was told from shared clones.

This clonotype was seen more than once but under ten times. As DNA, the CDR3 is TGCGCCAGCAGGCTGACTAGCCGGGAGACCCAGTACTTC. Protein sequence: CASRLTSRETQYF. The chain is built from TRBV5-1 and TRBJ2-5; 7 bases map to TRBD2. CDR1 SGHRS and CDR2 YFSETQ come from the germline V gene. With V trimmed by 5 bases and J by 5 bases, 6 bases remained unmatched. The CDR3 length is 13 residues.

This clonotype was counted a few times. The chain combines TRBV3-1 with TRBJ2-7; 7 bases fit TRBD2. The J segment lost 6 bases and the V segment lost 5 bases, leaving 4 bases of the junction unmatched. The germline V gene has CDR1 LGHDT and CDR2 YNNKEL (reference sequence). This CDR3 has 12 amino acids. The CDR3 protein is CASSDGTTEQYF. The CDR3, as DNA: TGTGCCAGCAGCGACGGGACTACCGAGCAGTACTTC.

This clonotype was detected only a few times. The V and J genes are TRBV6-2 or TRBV6-3 and TRBJ2-2; 14 positions match TRBD2. CDR3 length equals 16 residues. Germline trimming cut 5 bases from V and 7 bases from J; bases unmatched to any gene: 6. Germline assignment: CDR1 MNHEY and CDR2 SVGEGT. CDR3 residues: CASSRGLAGADGELFF. The CDR3 DNA reads TGTGCCAGCAGTCGGGGACTAGCGGGAGCTGACGGGGAGCTGTTTTTT.

The chain combines TRBV11-2 with TRBJ1-1; D unresolved. V lost 3 bases and J lost 4, with 12 bases in between. This CDR3 comprises 14 residues. Germline loops: CDR1 SGHAT, CDR2 FQNNGV. The CDR3: CASSFLSDTTEAFF. CDR3 sequence (DNA): TGTGCCAGCAGCTTCTTGAGTGATACCACTGAAGCTTTCTTT.

The gene calls are TRBV7-6 and TRBJ2-3; possibly TRBD1 or TRBD2 for D (5 bases each). Trimming shortened V by 5 bases and J by 7 bases, and 19 bases separated the two germline ends. The germline V gene has CDR1 SGHVS and CDR2 FNYEAQ. CDR3 size: 15 residues. The CDR3 coding sequence is TGTGCCAGCAGCCTAGGGACCGCTCCTGGCAATACGCAGTATTTT. Amino acid sequence: CASSLGTAPGNTQYF. Drawing the rest from reference TRBV7-6 and TRBJ2-3, the complete variable domain is GAGVSQSPRYKVTKRGQDVALRCDPISGHVSLYWYRQALGQGPEFLTYFNYEAQQDKSGLPNDRFSAERPEGSISTLTIQRTEQRDSAMYRCASSLGTAPGNTQYFGPGTRLTVL.

This clonotype was picked up a small number of times. V gene TRBV7-6 combines with J gene TRBJ2-2, with D hard to call. The germline CDR1 and CDR2 sequences are SGHVS and FNYEAQ. The CDR3 consists of 15 residues. Trimming left V 8 bases short and J 0 bases short, with 13 bases between. This chain's CDR3 is CASSKGPANTGELFF. The CDR3 DNA is TGTGCCAGCTCTAAAGGGCCCGCGAACACCGGGGAGCTGTTTTTT. The variable domain in full, completed from reference TRBV7-6 and TRBJ2-2, reads GAGVSQSPRYKVTKRGQDVALRCDPISGHVSLYWYRQALGQGPEFLTYFNYEAQQDKSGLPNDRFSAERPEGSISTLTIQRTEQRDSAMYRCASSKGPANTGELFFGEGSRLTVL.

This clonotype was detected only a few times. The chain links TRBV12-3 or TRBV12-4 to TRBJ1-2; 7 positions match TRBD1. The CDR3 has 12 residues. J was trimmed by 2 bases and V by 10 bases; bases with no gene match: 4. CDR3 in amino acids: CATLTGNYGYTF. CDR3 nucleotide sequence: TGTGCCACCCTGACAGGGAACTATGGCTACACCTTC.

The sample holds many counts of this clonotype. The rearrangement joins TRBV6-5 to TRBJ1-1, with a weak D call TRBD1 (5 bases). Germline V gene lookup returns CDR1 MNHEY and CDR2 SVGAGI. V dropped 6 bases and J dropped 1 base, with 18 bases sitting between them. The CDR3 is 16 amino acids. In DNA, the CDR3 is TGTGCCAGCAGAATAAACCCGGGACGGCCGAACACTGAAGCTTTCTTT. This translates into CASRINPGRPNTEAFF.

V is TRBV5-4 and J is TRBJ1-2; 9 positions match TRBD1. The CDR3 length is 15 residues. CDR1 and CDR2 (germline): SGHNT, YYREEE (reference sequence). Trimming cost V 4 bases and J 5 bases; bases outside gene matches: 9. This chain's CDR3 is CASSQGQGGWYGYTF. The CDR3 DNA reads as TGTGCCAGCAGCCAGGGACAGGGTGGATGGTATGGCTACACCTTC.

In this sample, this clonotype turned up a few times. The chain is built from TRBV12-3 or TRBV12-4 and TRBJ1-2; D is perhaps TRBD1 (6 bases). The CDR3 is 14 residues long. V shed 2 bases and J shed 4 bases, with 11 bases lying between them. Here the CDR3 reads CASSLMGASYGYTF. As DNA, the CDR3 is TGTGCCAGCAGTTTAATGGGGGCTAGCTATGGCTACACCTTC.

This chain uses TRBV7-3 with TRBJ2-3, with 13 bases identical to TRBD2. From germline, CDR1 is SGHTA and CDR2 FQGTGA. This CDR3 spans 16 amino acids. V shed 5 bases, J shed 3 bases, and the junction held 5 bases outside the gene matches. The CDR3 region has the DNA TGTGCCAGCAGCCCCTGGACTAGCGGGGGAACAGATACGCAGTATTTT. Translated: CASSPWTSGGTDTQYF.

V gene TRBV7-9 combines with J gene TRBJ1-3, with D uncertain. V shed 4 bases and J shed 5 bases, with 12 bases lying between them. The CDR3 sequence is 14 residues long. CDR1 is SEHNR and CDR2 is FQNEAQ in the germline V gene (reference sequence). The CDR3: CASSSIRGRNTIYF. The CDR3 nucleotides are TGTGCCAGCAGCTCTATCCGAGGAAGAAACACCATATATTTT.

In its sample, this clonotype was seen a few times. The chain links TRBV20-1 to TRBJ1-1; 9 bases are a match to TRBD1. V shed 3 bases, J shed 1 base, and the junction held 3 bases outside the gene matches. Per germline, CDR1 DFQATT and CDR2 SNEGSKA (reference sequence). This CDR3 comprises 14 residues. The CDR3 nucleotides read TGCAGTGCTAGCGGGGGACAGGGGAACACTGAAGCTTTCTTT. The encoded protein is CSASGGQGNTEAFF.

This chain uses TRBV12-3 or TRBV12-4 with TRBJ2-7; 8 bases line up with TRBD1. The CDR3 consists of 15 residues. The ends lost 3 bases at V and 2 bases at J; junction bases unmatched: 6. CDR3 sequence (DNA): TGTGCCAGCAGTTTTATTTCACAGGGGGCCTACGAGCAGTACTTC. Amino acid sequence: CASSFISQGAYEQYF.